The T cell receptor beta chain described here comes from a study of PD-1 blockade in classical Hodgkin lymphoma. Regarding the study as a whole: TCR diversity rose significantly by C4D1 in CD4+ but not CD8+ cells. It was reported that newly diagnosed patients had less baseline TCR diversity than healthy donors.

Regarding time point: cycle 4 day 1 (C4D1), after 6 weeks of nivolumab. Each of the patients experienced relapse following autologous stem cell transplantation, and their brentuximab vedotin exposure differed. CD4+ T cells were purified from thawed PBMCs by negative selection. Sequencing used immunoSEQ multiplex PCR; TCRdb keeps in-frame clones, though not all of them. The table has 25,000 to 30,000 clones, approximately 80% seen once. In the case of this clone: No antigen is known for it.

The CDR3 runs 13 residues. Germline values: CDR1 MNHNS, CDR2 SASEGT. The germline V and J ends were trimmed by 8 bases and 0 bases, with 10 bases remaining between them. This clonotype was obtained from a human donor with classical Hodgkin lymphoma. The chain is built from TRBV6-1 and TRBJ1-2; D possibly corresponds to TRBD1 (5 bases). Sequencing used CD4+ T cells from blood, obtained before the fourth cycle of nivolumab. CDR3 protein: CASSGVTNYGYTF. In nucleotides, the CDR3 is TGTGCCAGCTCGGGGGTCACTAACTATGGCTACACCTTC.